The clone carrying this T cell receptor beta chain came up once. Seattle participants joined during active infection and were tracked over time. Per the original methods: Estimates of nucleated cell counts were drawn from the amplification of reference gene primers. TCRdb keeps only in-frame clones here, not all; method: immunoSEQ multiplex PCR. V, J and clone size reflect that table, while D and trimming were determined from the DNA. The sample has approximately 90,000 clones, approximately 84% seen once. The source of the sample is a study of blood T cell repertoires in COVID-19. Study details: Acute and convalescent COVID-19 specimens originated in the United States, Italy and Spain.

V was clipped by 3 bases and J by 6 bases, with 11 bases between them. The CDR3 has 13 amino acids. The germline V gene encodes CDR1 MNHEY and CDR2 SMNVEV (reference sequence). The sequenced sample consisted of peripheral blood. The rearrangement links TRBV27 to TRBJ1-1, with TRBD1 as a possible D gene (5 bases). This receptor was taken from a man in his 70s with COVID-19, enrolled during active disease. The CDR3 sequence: CASSFRQSAEAFF. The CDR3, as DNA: TGTGCCAGCAGTTTTCGACAGAGCGCTGAAGCTTTCTTT.